The 28 T cell receptor beta chains presented below share a single source sample, sequenced in a study of low-dose radiotherapy and immunotherapy resistance in tumors. Time point meaning: before trial treatment. First-strand cDNA relied on TRAV- and TRBV-specific primers spanning alpha and beta chains. TCR amplification involved 20 PCR cycles with a constant-region primer and V-primer adapter. TCRdb fed the reads into MiXCR, producing one record per CDR3 protein. The profile shows nearly 95,000 distinct CDR3 sequences, around 9.2% of them singletons. The sample consisted of PBMCs, taken before treatment. The receptors were gathered from a male donor with prostate cancer.

The sample holds many counts of this clonotype. The V call is TRBV28, the J call TRBJ2-1, with TRBD2 identical over 13 bases. Germline values: CDR1 MDHEN, CDR2 SYDVKM. The CDR3 contains 15 residues. Trimming cost V 6 bases and J 2 bases; bases outside gene matches: 1. CDR3 nucleotide sequence: TGTGCCAGCAGCGGACTAGCGGGAGCCTACAATGAGCAGTTCTTC. It is translated as CASSGLAGAYNEQFF.

J is TRBJ1-5 and V is TRBV19; 7 nucleotides agree with TRBD1. Germline V gives CDR1 LNHDA, CDR2 SQIVND (reference sequence). V shed 7 bases and J 6 bases; nucleotides not matched to a gene: 12. CDR3 length: 15 amino acids. For the CDR3, the DNA is TGTGCCAGTATGAGACAGGGTATTCTCGGTCAGCCCCAGCATTTT. The encoded protein is CASMRQGILGQPQHF.

The sample holds many counts of this clonotype. CDR3 DNA sequence: TGTGCCAGTACCATGCAGGACCTAAACATTCAGTACTTC. Its protein product is CASTMQDLNIQYF. The V call is TRBV19, the J call TRBJ2-4; D call uncertain. V was cut by 7 bases and J by 6 bases, with 13 bases left in between. Germline V gene data show CDR1 as LNHDA and CDR2 as SQIVND (reference sequence). This CDR3 spans 13 amino acids.

There are many counts of this clonotype. V is TRBV28 and J is TRBJ2-7; 9 positions agree with TRBD2. The germline V gene encodes CDR1 MDHEN and CDR2 SYDVKM. With 4 bases clipped from V and 3 bases from J, the junction kept 13 bases outside the gene matches. The CDR3 loop spans 17 amino acids. The CDR3 sequence: CASSSPWREGHFYEQYF. The CDR3 region has the DNA TGTGCCAGCAGTTCCCCCTGGCGGGAGGGCCATTTCTACGAGCAGTACTTC.

In regard to this clonotype: A far larger clone is one nucleotide away, so this likely arose from a read error. The chain joins TRBV27 to TRBJ2-1; D gene ambiguous. In germline, CDR1 is MNHEY, CDR2 SMNVEV (reference sequence). Trimming pared 10 bases from V and 10 bases from J, leaving 14 bases between. The CDR3 runs to 11 residues. The CDR3 nucleotides are TGTGCCACCACGCAAACGCAGGAGCAGTTCTTC. This gives the protein CATTQTQEQFF.

This clonotype appeared many times. A read error may produce the germline difference seen at one junction end. The chain uses TRBV19 and TRBJ1-5; 11 nucleotides align to TRBD1. The germline CDR1 and CDR2 sequences are LNHDA and SQIVND (reference sequence). The CDR3 runs to 14 residues. In DNA form, the CDR3 reads TGTGCCAGTACCTGGACAGGGGGCAAGCAGCCCCAGCATTTT. Residues: CASTWTGGKQPQHF.

This clonotype was counted ten times or more. Here the CDR3 reads CASSQEKSSGNTIYF. The CDR3 DNA sequence: TGCGCCAGCAGCCAAGAAAAGAGCTCTGGAAACACCATATATTTT. This chain joins TRBV4-3 and TRBJ1-3; D gene ambiguous. This CDR3 comprises 15 residues. The V gene's germline CDR1 is LGHNA and CDR2 YSLEER. The V gene lost 0 bases and the J gene lost 0 bases, with 6 bases spanning the gap.

This clonotype was recorded many times. The V call is TRBV29-1, the J call TRBJ2-2; 9 bases are a match to TRBD1. The CDR3 consists of 16 residues. The germline V gene has CDR1 SQVTM and CDR2 ANQGSEA. J was trimmed by 7 bases and V by 6 bases; bases with no gene match: 15. CDR3 in DNA: TGCAGCGTGGGCCTGCCCCGGGACAGGGATATCGGGGAGCTGTTTTTT. This gives the protein CSVGLPRDRDIGELFF.

Many counts were recorded for this clonotype. J is TRBJ2-1 and V is TRBV12-3 or TRBV12-4; 9 bases map to TRBD1. The CDR3 totals 13 residues. V shed 6 bases and J 10 bases; nucleotides not matched to a gene: 7. CDR3 loop: CASSPDRGKEQFF. The CDR3 DNA is TGTGCCAGCAGCCCTGACAGGGGGAAGGAGCAGTTCTTC.

This clonotype was observed at least ten times. The chain combines TRBV3-1 with TRBJ2-3; TRBD2 is a possible D gene (5 bases). The V end lost 4 bases, the J end lost 1 base, and 9 bases lay between the germline ends. The CDR3 length is 14 residues. Looked up from germline, CDR1 is LGHDT and CDR2 is YNNKEL (reference sequence). The CDR3 spells CASSRGGRTDTQYF. The CDR3 coding sequence is TGTGCCAGCAGCCGCGGCGGGCGCACAGATACGCAGTATTTT.

This clonotype appeared many times. V gene TRBV27 combines with J gene TRBJ2-5, with TRBD2 matching over 9 bases. The CDR3 covers 15 residues. The germline CDR1 and CDR2 sequences are MNHEY and SMNVEV (reference sequence). V shed 4 bases and J 5 bases; nucleotides not matched to a gene: 8. The CDR3 DNA reads as TGTGCCAGCAGTTCCTTGTCCAGCGGGAGGGAGACCCAGTACTTC. Protein: CASSSLSSGRETQYF.

There are many counts of this clonotype. The CDR3 loop reads CASTFSGQYNQPQHF. The CDR3 DNA sequence: TGTGCCAGCACCTTCTCCGGACAGTACAATCAGCCCCAGCATTTT. The chain recombines TRBV12-3 or TRBV12-4 with TRBJ1-5; weak D call: TRBD1 (6 bases). Between the trimmed V and J ends, which lost 7 bases and 3 bases, there was a span of 16 bases. The CDR3 covers 15 residues.

There are many counts of this clonotype. CDR3 DNA: TGTGCCAGCAGCTTGTCAGGGGCACCCACTGAAGCTTTCTTT. It translates to CASSLSGAPTEAFF. The J gene is TRBJ1-1, the V gene TRBV5-5, with D tentatively TRBD1 (6 bases). V lost 1 base and J lost 4, with 11 bases in between. The germline V gene has CDR1 SGHKS and CDR2 YYEKEE (reference sequence). The CDR3 totals 14 residues.

This clonotype was seen at least ten times. This chain uses TRBV3-1 with TRBJ2-2; D is ambiguous. V gave up 0 bases and J gave up 4 bases, with 12 bases separating them. Looked up from germline, CDR1 is LGHDT and CDR2 is YNNKEL (reference sequence). This CDR3 has 16 residues. The CDR3 loop reads CASSQDRSASTGELFF. The DNA of the CDR3 is TGTGCCAGCAGCCAAGATCGCAGCGCTTCCACCGGGGAGCTGTTTTTT.

There are many counts of this clonotype. This chain uses TRBV5-1 with TRBJ2-4; no definite D call. The CDR3 loop spans 14 amino acids. With 0 bases removed from V and 6 bases from J, the gap between germline ends came to 10 bases. Germline V gives CDR1 SGHRS, CDR2 YFSETQ. CDR3 in DNA: TGCGCCAGCAGCTTGGGAGGTACGCGAAACATTCAGTACTTC. It specifies CASSLGGTRNIQYF.

This clonotype was picked up many times. The rearrangement uses TRBV7-2 and TRBJ2-2; D ambiguous. From germline, CDR1 is SGHTA and CDR2 FQGNSA. V lost 3 bases and J 3 bases, leaving 2 bases between the germline ends. This CDR3 is built from 12 residues. The CDR3 DNA reads TGTGCCAGCAGCTTCGACACCGGGGAGCTGTTTTTT. Protein product: CASSFDTGELFF.

This clonotype was seen repeatedly, ten times or more. The V and J genes are TRBV19 and TRBJ1-5; D is possibly TRBD1 (6 bases). Looked up from germline, CDR1 is LNHDA and CDR2 is SQIVND (reference sequence). Between the trimmed V and J ends, which lost 5 bases and 2 bases, there was a span of 10 bases. This CDR3 has 14 residues. CDR3 coding DNA: TGTGCCAGTAGTCCACAGGGAGGCAATCAGCCCCAGCATTTT. Translating it yields CASSPQGGNQPQHF. Full variable domain (outside the CDR3, taken from reference TRBV19 and TRBJ1-5): DGGITQSPKYLFRKEGQNVTLSCEQNLNHDAMYWYRQDPGQGLRLIYYSQIVNDFQKGDIAEGYSVSREKKESFPLTVTSAQKNPTAFYLCASSPQGGNQPQHFGDGTRLSIL.

This clonotype came up a few times. The chain has TRBV6-4 and TRBJ2-1; TRBD1 is a possible D gene (6 bases). The CDR3 covers 15 residues. The V end lost 4 bases, the J end lost 4 bases, and 14 bases lay between the germline ends. The germline gives CDR1 MRHNA, CDR2 SNTAGT. DNA of the CDR3: TGTGCCAGCAGTGTAGAAGGGACACCATACAATGAGCAGTTCTTC. Its translation is CASSVEGTPYNEQFF.

This clonotype was recorded at least ten times. V is TRBV7-9 and J is TRBJ2-5, with TRBD1 matching 7 bases. The CDR3 covers 16 residues. From germline, CDR1 is SEHNR and CDR2 FQNEAQ (reference sequence). V shed 2 bases, J shed 1 base, and the junction held 7 bases outside the gene matches. The CDR3 spells CASSLSRGLGQETQYF. CDR3 nucleotides: TGTGCCAGCAGCTTATCAAGGGGGCTGGGCCAAGAGACCCAGTACTTC.

This clonotype has ten or more counts. Written as DNA, the CDR3 is TGTGCCAGTAGTCGTCTGACGGACGGAAACACCATATATTTT. The encoded protein is CASSRLTDGNTIYF. The rearrangement uses TRBV19 and TRBJ1-3; no clear D gene. This CDR3 contains 14 residues. V lost 5 bases and J 4 bases, leaving 12 bases between the germline ends. Germline assignment: CDR1 LNHDA and CDR2 SQIVND (reference sequence).

The J gene is TRBJ1-1, the V gene TRBV20-1; D gene ambiguous. Trimming took 7 bases from V and 0 from J, leaving 12 bases between them. Per germline, CDR1 DFQATT and CDR2 SNEGSKA (reference sequence). The CDR3 is 13 amino acids. The CDR3 loop is CSGVREMNTEAFF. The CDR3 region has the DNA TGCAGTGGCGTCCGGGAGATGAACACTGAAGCTTTCTTT.

This clonotype was detected ten times or more. This chain joins TRBV7-2 and TRBJ2-7, with D tentatively TRBD1 (6 bases). The length of the CDR3 is 14 residues. The germline CDR1 and CDR2 sequences are SGHTA and FQGNSA. V was pared by 5 bases and J by 7 bases, with 18 bases between. CDR3 bases: TGTGCCAGCAGCCGGATGGACAGCTCTCGGGAGCAGTACTTC. It encodes CASSRMDSSREQYF.

This clonotype was seen a few times. CDR3 residues: CASSLGITGELFF. The CDR3 DNA sequence: TGTGCCAGCAGCCTAGGGATTACCGGGGAGCTGTTTTTT. This chain joins TRBV28 and TRBJ2-2; no definite D call. CDR3 size: 13 residues. V lost 6 bases, J lost 5 bases, and 10 bases lay in between. The germline V gene has CDR1 MDHEN and CDR2 SYDVKM.

The chain has TRBV25-1 and TRBJ1-6; tentative D call: TRBD1 (5 bases). The V end lost 3 bases, the J end lost 8 bases, and 11 bases lay between the germline ends. Germline lookup yields CDR1 MGHDK and CDR2 SYGVNS. The length of the CDR3 is 14 residues. CDR3 sequence: CASSEQGKDSPLHF. For the CDR3, the DNA is TGTGCCAGCAGTGAGCAGGGAAAAGATTCACCCCTCCACTTT.

This clonotype was seen repeatedly, ten times or more. The gene calls are TRBV24-1 and TRBJ2-7; 13 bases align to TRBD2. CDR1 KGHDR and CDR2 SFDVKD come from the germline V gene. This CDR3 contains 15 residues. Trimming cost V 5 bases and J 5 bases; bases outside gene matches: 5. The CDR3 loop reads CATSGTSGRLDEQYF. CDR3 coding DNA: TGTGCCACCAGTGGGACTAGCGGGAGACTGGACGAGCAGTACTTC.

This clonotype was detected ten times or more. The V and J genes are TRBV10-3 and TRBJ2-7, with TRBD1 matching 8 bases. The CDR3 is 12 amino acids. Germline loops: CDR1 ENHRY, CDR2 SYGVKD. V was pared by 6 bases and J by 5 bases, with 3 bases of the junction left unmatched. DNA of the CDR3: TGTGCCATCAGGCGGACAGGGAACGAGCAGTACTTC. This gives the protein CAIRRTGNEQYF.

Concerning this clonotype: This likely came from a read error, as a far larger clone is one base away. The chain carries TRBV27 and TRBJ2-1; D call uncertain. The J call may be faulty, since TRBJ2-7 better matches the DNA end. CDR1 and CDR2 (germline): MNHEY, SMNVEV (reference sequence). The CDR3 sequence is 13 residues long. This CDR3 is CASSPAYSYEQYF. The CDR3 DNA is TGTGCCAGCAGTCCCGCCTACTCCTACGAGCAGTACTTC.

This chain joins TRBV13 and TRBJ1-2; the match to TRBD1 covers 8 bases. The V gene end was trimmed by 5 bases and the J gene end by 2 bases; junction bases not matched to a gene: 10. Germline V CDR1 and CDR2: PRHDT, FYEKMQ (reference sequence). The CDR3 is 16 residues long. CDR3 protein: CASSPRPDRDNYGYTF. DNA of the CDR3: TGTGCCAGCAGCCCCAGGCCGGACAGGGACAACTATGGCTACACCTTC.